Below are 20 T cell receptor beta chains sequenced from a single sample in a study of T cells in Graves' hyperthyroidism and ophthalmopathy. Authors of the study amplified TCR beta CDR3 regions from RNA transcripts. TCR CDR3 underwent first-round RT-PCR with the HTBI primer set. Via MiXCR, TCRdb re-called the multiplex PCR reads, giving one row per CDR3 protein. This table has 660,000 or so distinct CDR3 sequences, less than 25% appearing once. The sample comprised blood. Every receptor here comes from a man aged 30 to 45 with Graves' ophthalmopathy.

This clonotype has at least ten counts. The V gene is TRBV7-2, the J gene TRBJ1-5; tentative D call: TRBD1 (6 bases). Trimming removed 0 bases at V and 3 bases at J, with 12 bases between. Germline assignment: CDR1 SGHTA and CDR2 FQGNSA. The CDR3 is made up of 16 amino acids. Here the CDR3 reads CASSLAENRVNQPQHF. DNA for the CDR3: TGTGCCAGCAGCTTAGCGGAAAACAGGGTCAATCAGCCCCAGCATTTT.

The sample holds many counts of this clonotype. CDR3 protein: CASSSRGSSAGELFF. DNA of the CDR3: TGTGCCAGCAGCTCTCGCGGGAGTTCAGCCGGGGAGCTGTTTTTT. V gene TRBV11-2 combines with J gene TRBJ2-2, with 7 bases aligning to TRBD2. The CDR3 extends over 15 amino acids. Germline lookup yields CDR1 SGHAT and CDR2 FQNNGV. V was clipped by 4 bases and J by 6 bases; unmatched bases: 8.

This clonotype has ten or more counts. The V call is TRBV28, the J call TRBJ1-5, with no clear D. Germline CDR1 and CDR2: MDHEN and SYDVKM. The germline V and J ends were trimmed by 6 bases and 4 bases, with 10 bases remaining between them. The CDR3 extends over 13 amino acids. The CDR3 protein is CASRNRPNQPQHF. The CDR3 bases are TGTGCCAGCAGGAACCGGCCTAATCAGCCCCAGCATTTT.

This sequence joins TRBV5-1 and TRBJ1-4, with D maybe TRBD1 (6 bases). The germline gives CDR1 SGHRS, CDR2 YFSETQ. V was pared by 0 bases and J by 4 bases, with 7 bases between. This CDR3 comprises 14 residues. The CDR3 loop reads CASSLGQDNEKLFF. The CDR3 DNA follows: TGCGCCAGCAGCTTGGGACAGGATAATGAAAAACTGTTTTTT.

This clonotype was seen a handful of times. The rearrangement links TRBV6-6 to TRBJ1-5, with D unresolved. Germline lookup yields CDR1 MNHNY and CDR2 SVGAGI (reference sequence). Trimming left V 0 bases short and J 4 bases short, with 10 bases between. The CDR3 is made up of 15 amino acids. CDR3: CASSYSGYQNQPQHF. CDR3 nucleotide sequence: TGTGCCAGCAGTTACTCTGGCTATCAAAATCAGCCCCAGCATTTT.

This clonotype has a handful of counts. V gene TRBV19 combines with J gene TRBJ2-2, with 8 bases that match TRBD1. V lost 8 bases, J lost 2 bases, and 1 base stayed unmatched. CDR3 length: 13 residues. CDR1 and CDR2 (germline): LNHDA, SQIVND (reference sequence). DNA for the CDR3: TGTGCCAGTCCAGGGGGCAACACCGGGGAGCTGTTTTTT. It translates to CASPGGNTGELFF.

This clonotype was found many times. The chain uses TRBV27 and TRBJ1-5; D is possibly TRBD1 (6 bases). The germline gives CDR1 MNHEY, CDR2 SMNVEV (reference sequence). This CDR3 is built from 16 residues. V was shortened by 2 bases and J by 0 bases, with 11 bases between the two germline ends. DNA for the CDR3: TGTGCCAGCAGTTTAGGGGGCAGTCTTAGCAATCAGCCCCAGCATTTT. It codes for CASSLGGSLSNQPQHF.

With respect to this clonotype: A read error may be the cause here, since a much bigger clone is one base away. CDR3 sequence reads: CASSSLAGTIYEQFF. Written as DNA, the CDR3 is TGCGCCAGCAGCTCACTAGCGGGGACGATCTACGAGCAGTTCTTC. The chain links TRBV5-1 to TRBJ2-7, with 10 nucleotides matching TRBD2. The J call is doubtful: the DNA matches TRBJ2-1 better. Germline V gene lookup returns CDR1 SGHRS and CDR2 YFSETQ. The CDR3 loop spans 15 amino acids.

This clonotype was picked up a small number of times. This rearrangement joins TRBV12-3 or TRBV12-4 to TRBJ1-1; D unresolved. V dropped 7 bases and J dropped 0 bases, with 15 bases sitting between them. The CDR3 covers 15 residues. The CDR3 DNA is TGTGCCAGCACTAAAAACAGTCTAATGAACACTGAAGCTTTCTTT. Translation: CASTKNSLMNTEAFF.

The V and J genes are TRBV28 and TRBJ2-7; 9 nucleotides match TRBD1. With V trimmed by 2 bases and J by 4 bases, 12 bases remained unmatched. Germline CDR1 and CDR2: MDHEN and SYDVKM. CDR3 size: 17 residues. Here the CDR3 DNA reads TGTGCCAGCAGTTTAGGTAATTTAGAACAGGGGGCATACGAGCAGTACTTC. Translating it yields CASSLGNLEQGAYEQYF.

Worth noting for this clonotype: A much larger clone lies one base from this, so it may be a read error. The rearrangement joins TRBV5-1 to TRBJ2-2; 9 nucleotides line up with TRBD1. The CDR3 totals 15 residues. Germline V lookup: CDR1 SGHRS, CDR2 YFSETQ. CDR3 sequence: CASNAGTGNTGGLFF. The CDR3 nucleotides are TGCGCCAGCAATGCCGGGACAGGGAACACCGGGGGGCTGTTTTTT.

This clonotype was recorded many times. V usage is TRBV10-3 and J usage is TRBJ1-1, with 7 bases matching TRBD1. Germline CDR1 reads ENHRY; CDR2 reads SYGVKD. This CDR3 has 14 residues. Losses at the gene ends were 2 bases for V and 6 bases for J; bases not matched to a gene: 6. The CDR3 protein is CAISERGRIPEAFF. The DNA for the CDR3 is TGTGCCATCAGTGAGAGGGGGCGTATACCTGAAGCTTTCTTT.

This clonotype has at least ten counts. The V and J genes are TRBV28 and TRBJ2-2; tentatively, D is TRBD1 (6 bases). The V and J ends lost 4 bases and 3 bases respectively, with 15 bases between them. The germline gives CDR1 MDHEN, CDR2 SYDVKM. CDR3 length: 16 residues. CDR3 DNA sequence: TGTGCCAGCAGTTCCCTCGGACAGAGCGACACCGGGGAGCTGTTTTTT. This encodes CASSSLGQSDTGELFF.

This clonotype occurred a few times. This CDR3 is CGTKRLAGINEQFF. The DNA of the CDR3 is TGTGGCACAAAGCGACTAGCGGGAATCAATGAGCAGTTCTTC. V gene TRBV30 combines with J gene TRBJ2-1; TRBD2 aligns across 11 bases. Per germline, CDR1 GTSNPN and CDR2 SVGIG (reference sequence). The CDR3 has 14 amino acids.

In this sample, this clonotype turned up many times. V and J are TRBV3-1 and TRBJ1-1; D ambiguous. The CDR3 consists of 15 residues. V lost 0 bases to trimming and J lost 1 base, with 9 bases between them. Germline V gene lookup returns CDR1 LGHDT and CDR2 YNNKEL (reference sequence). The DNA for the CDR3 is TGTGCCAGCAGCCAAGAATTTCCAGCGAACACTGAAGCTTTCTTT. Encoded protein: CASSQEFPANTEAFF.

Many counts were recorded for this clonotype. The chain joins TRBV20-1 to TRBJ2-7; D ambiguous. V was cut by 4 bases and J by 4 bases, with 8 bases left in between. CDR3 size: 11 residues. The germline CDR1 and CDR2 sequences are DFQATT and SNEGSKA (reference sequence). For the CDR3, the DNA is TGCAGTGCTACGGAAATATACGAGCAGTACTTC. It is translated as CSATEIYEQYF.

This clonotype was found a few times. The chain carries TRBV3-1 and TRBJ2-5, with 10 positions matching TRBD1. The V and J ends lost 6 bases and 4 bases, in that order; junction bases with no gene match: 8. The CDR3 loop spans 15 amino acids. The germline V gene encodes CDR1 LGHDT and CDR2 YNNKEL (reference sequence). As DNA, the CDR3 is TGTGCCAGCAGTCCGACAGGGGGCTGGAGAGAGACCCAGTACTTC. It is translated as CASSPTGGWRETQYF.

The chain joins TRBV6-1 to TRBJ1-4; perhaps TRBD1 as D (5 bases). The V end was cut by 7 bases, the J end by 8 bases, with 11 bases between. The CDR3 totals 12 residues. Germline V lookup: CDR1 MNHNS, CDR2 SASEGT. The chain's CDR3 is CASMRDGEKLFF. CDR3 DNA: TGTGCCAGCATGCGGGACGGAGAAAAACTGTTTTTT.

This chain connects TRBV6-2 or TRBV6-3 to TRBJ1-6; tentatively, D is TRBD1 (5 bases). The germline gives CDR1 MNHEY, CDR2 SVGEGT. There are 13 residues in the CDR3. V lost 4 bases and J 8 bases, leaving 9 bases between the germline ends. CDR3 loop: CASSLQDHSPLHF. The CDR3 coding sequence is TGTGCCAGCAGTTTACAGGACCATTCACCCCTCCACTTT.

This clonotype was picked up many times. The chain combines TRBV20-1 with TRBJ2-1; the D gene is possibly TRBD2 (6 bases). Trimming left V 6 bases short and J 2 bases short, with 23 bases between. Germline lookup yields CDR1 DFQATT and CDR2 SNEGSKA (reference sequence). This CDR3 is 17 amino acids long. CDR3 sequence reads: CSARGIAGLATYNEQFF. The CDR3, as DNA: TGCAGTGCGCGTGGGATCGCCGGGCTAGCGACCTACAATGAGCAGTTCTTC.